This T cell receptor (beta chain) was captured in a study of blood T cell repertoires in COVID-19. This CDR3 comprises 13 residues. Per germline, CDR1 SEHNR and CDR2 FQNEAQ (reference sequence). Trimming took 9 bases from V and 2 from J; bases not matched to a gene: 5. Clones were sequenced by immunoSEQ multiplex PCR, and TCRdb holds only the in-frame ones, with some missing. Of about 66,000 clones in the sample, 70% to 90% were seen once. The chain links TRBV7-9 to TRBJ1-2, with 8 nucleotides matching TRBD1. The sequence derives from a man aged 45-60 years with active COVID-19. The sequenced material came from peripheral blood. The CDR3 region has the DNA TGTGCCAGTAGGACAGGGACCAACTATGGCTACACCTTC. The encoded protein is CASRTGTNYGYTF.